This T cell receptor (beta chain) appears in the sequencing data of a study of blood T cell repertoires in COVID-19. Study-level background: Samples came from the United States, Italy and Spain, spanning acute and convalescent COVID-19.

Everyone who took part was about 18 to 90 years old, and they came from some 23 US areas. Original processing notes: Amplification with reference gene primers provided the estimates of nucleated cell counts. Libraries were prepared by immunoSEQ multiplex PCR; TCRdb keeps only in-frame clonotypes and omits some of them. The D gene and trimming were derived from the DNA, and the V and J assignments and clone size from that table. The data hold about 150,000 clones, with around 80% observed a single time. This clone was detected a few times. The TCR comes from a woman aged 45-60 years who had recovered from COVID-19. Sequenced sample: PBMCs or T cells enriched from blood (not recorded which).

The CDR3 loop reads CASSWRTGHGNTIYF. CDR3 nucleotides: TGTGCCAGCAGCTGGCGGACAGGGCACGGAAACACCATATATTTT. The chain uses TRBV7-9 and TRBJ1-3, with TRBD1 identical over 8 bases. V shed 4 bases and J 4 bases; nucleotides not matched to a gene: 6. The CDR3 contains 15 residues. The V gene's germline CDR1 is SEHNR and CDR2 FQNEAQ (reference sequence).